This T cell receptor beta chain stems from a study of cytomegalovirus exposure and HLA in healthy donors. General study points: Indistinguishable V segments, including TRBV6-2 and TRBV6-3, were excluded. Common viral pathogens were later found to be apparently linked to several of the most significant clusters.

The CDR3 covers 14 residues. The V gene lost 1 base and the J gene lost 4 bases, with 7 bases spanning the gap. Germline V gene data show CDR1 as SGHTA and CDR2 as FQGNSA. The PCR contained 60 Vbeta and 13 Jbeta primers. Methods used by the authors: A later analysis counted roughly 74 million unique TCR beta chains, some 12 million shared. Here immunoSEQ multiplex PCR was the method, and the copy in TCRdb shows in-frame clones only, minus some. From that table come the V and J calls and clone size; the DNA was used to work out D and trimming. The table has about 190,000 clones, around 85% seen once; the top ten hold 1.5% to 2%. A remark on this clone: Its antigen is currently unknown.

The sequenced sample was PBMCs. This chain uses TRBV7-2 with TRBJ1-4; tentative D call: TRBD1 (5 bases). This receptor was obtained from a man aged 18 to 30 in good health and CMV-seronegative. CDR3 in DNA: TGTGCCAGCAGCTTAGGGGGGGGTAATGAAAAACTGTTTTTT. This gives the protein CASSLGGGNEKLFF.